The T cell receptor (beta chain) described here comes from a study of vaccination effects on CD4 cells after COVID-19. Overall study results and limits: Researchers report that only 1 of 255 vaccine-induced clones in healthy vaccinees cross-reacted with common cold coronaviruses. Early timepoints after infection were absent, and convalescent patients were few in the study.

Antigen-specific CD4+ T cell clonotypes were called by their expansion after viral peptide-pool culture in ViraFEST. Between days 9 and 10 of culture, CD4+ T cells were separated out. Previously uninfected by SARS-CoV-2, the vaccine recipients also showed negative nucleocapsid antibodies. It was on days 3 and 7 that half the medium was replaced with IL-2 medium. Clones were sequenced by immunoSEQ multiplex PCR, and TCRdb holds only the in-frame ones, with some missing. The data hold roughly 30,000 clones, with more than 60% observed a single time. A word on this clone: Its antigen is unknown.

The starting material was CD4+ T cells from PBMCs cultured with SARS-CoV-2 spike peptides, obtained before COVID-19 vaccination. The TCR comes from a human donor who received a COVID-19 vaccine.

CDR3 nucleotides: TGTGCCAGCAGCTTAGAAGGATGGAATTCACCCCTCCACTTT. It codes for CASSLEGWNSPLHF. The V gene is TRBV7-9, the J gene TRBJ1-6, with D unresolved. Germline assignment: CDR1 SEHNR and CDR2 FQNEAQ (reference sequence). V lost 1 base and J 7 bases, leaving 8 bases between the germline ends. The CDR3 runs to 14 residues.